This T cell receptor beta chain emerged from a study of shared clonotypes between healthy human individuals. The germline gives CDR1 SEHNR, CDR2 FQNEAQ (reference sequence). V was pared by 3 bases and J by 5 bases, with 11 bases between. The CDR3 length is 13 residues. Generated by immunoSEQ multiplex PCR, the TCRdb table keeps only in-frame clones and is missing some. The table includes about 990,000 clones, approximately 78% detected once. This TCR was recovered from a man aged 18-30 years in good health. Some clones in this sample may be carry-over from other donors' samples. The sequencing input was memory CD4+ T cells from PBMCs. Stated subset: CD45RA-negative fraction. The rearrangement joins TRBV7-9 to TRBJ2-7; a weak D match, TRBD1 (6 bases). The CDR3 sequence: CASSFRRGDEQYF. The CDR3, as DNA: TGTGCCAGCAGCTTCCGCAGGGGCGACGAGCAGTACTTC.